These 30 T cell receptor beta chains share one sample of origin, sequenced in a study of blood T cell repertoires in COVID-19. Clones were sequenced by immunoSEQ multiplex PCR, and TCRdb holds only the in-frame ones, with some missing. The data show nearly 25,000 clones, with 65% to 75% seen just once and over 6.5% held by the top ten. Source material: peripheral blood. The receptors stem from a middle-aged man with COVID-19, enrolled during active disease.

CDR3 sequence reads: CASSPQNYGYTF. The CDR3, as DNA: TGTGCCAGTAGTCCCCAAAACTATGGCTACACCTTC. The genes are TRBV19 and TRBJ1-2; D remains unclear. The CDR3 is made up of 12 amino acids. The V gene's germline CDR1 is LNHDA and CDR2 SQIVND (reference sequence). Trimming cost V 5 bases and J 2 bases, with 6 bases left between them.

This sequence joins TRBV5-1 and TRBJ2-7; 8 bases map to TRBD2. Germline loops: CDR1 SGHRS, CDR2 YFSETQ. CDR3 length: 16 residues. V gave up 2 bases and J gave up 3 bases; unmatched junction bases: 10. The CDR3 sequence: CASSLGRPSGYYEQYF. The CDR3 DNA sequence: TGCGCCAGCAGCTTAGGAAGGCCTAGCGGGTACTACGAGCAGTACTTC.

The gene calls are TRBV5-1 and TRBJ2-3; the match to TRBD2 covers 8 bases. CDR3 length equals 15 residues. V was pared by 2 bases and J by 2 bases, with 4 bases of the junction left unmatched. Germline loops: CDR1 SGHRS, CDR2 YFSETQ. This CDR3 is CASSFETSDTDTQYF. DNA of the CDR3: TGCGCCAGCAGCTTTGAGACTAGCGACACAGATACGCAGTATTTT. Using reference TRBV5-1 and TRBJ2-3 for the parts outside the CDR3, the full variable domain is KAGVTQTPRYLIKTRGQQVTLSCSPISGHRSVSWYQQTPGQGLQFLFEYFSETQRNKGNFPGRFSGRQFSNSRSEMNVSTLELGDSALYLCASSFETSDTDTQYFGPGTRLTVL.

The chain couples TRBV19 to TRBJ2-5; 9 positions agree with TRBD2. Looked up from germline, CDR1 is LNHDA and CDR2 is SQIVND (reference sequence). The CDR3 runs to 16 residues. The V segment lost 4 bases and the J segment 2 bases; nucleotides outside the gene matches: 8. The CDR3, as DNA: TGTGCCAGTAGTACCTCGCGGCTAGCGGGACAAGAGACCCAGTACTTC. This gives the protein CASSTSRLAGQETQYF.

The chain recombines TRBV2 with TRBJ1-5; D is perhaps TRBD1 (6 bases). Trimming shortened V by 5 bases and J by 2 bases, and 13 bases separated the two germline ends. The CDR3 has 15 amino acids. Germline values: CDR1 SNHLY, CDR2 FYNNEI. This CDR3 reads CASSSQGLRNQPQHF. The CDR3 DNA is TGTGCCAGCAGTTCACAGGGCTTACGCAATCAGCCCCAGCATTTT.

The DNA for the CDR3 is TGTGCCAGTAGTACGGGACAGGGAAGATATGGCTACACCTTC. Its translation is CASSTGQGRYGYTF. V usage is TRBV19 and J usage is TRBJ1-2; 9 bases match TRBD1. CDR3 length equals 14 residues. V trimming: 4 bases; J trimming: 5 bases; junction bases outside the gene matches: 5. Germline-derived CDR1 and CDR2 are LNHDA and SQIVND (reference sequence).

The chain uses TRBV11-2 and TRBJ2-7; D gene unclear. The CDR3 runs to 12 residues. Germline CDR1 and CDR2: SGHAT and FQNNGV. V lost 1 base to trimming and J lost 5 bases, with 6 bases between them. CDR3 coding DNA: TGTGCCAGCAGCTTAGGTATCGACGAGCAGTACTTC. It yields the protein CASSLGIDEQYF.

This sequence joins TRBV19 and TRBJ2-1; D unclear. This CDR3 contains 14 residues. Trimming took off 4 bases at V and 5 bases at J, with 12 bases between the two ends. Germline assignment: CDR1 LNHDA and CDR2 SQIVND (reference sequence). In DNA form, the CDR3 reads TGTGCCAGTAGTAATCAAAAGCCCAACAATGAGCAGTTCTTC. Amino acids: CASSNQKPNNEQFF.

V and J are TRBV24-1 and TRBJ2-2, with D uncertain. This CDR3 has 16 amino acids. Trimming took off 4 bases at V and 0 bases at J, with 11 bases between the two ends. Germline V gene sequence: CDR1 KGHDR, CDR2 SFDVKD. The CDR3 nucleotides are TGTGCCACCAGTGACCCCTCGCGCGCGAACACCGGGGAGCTGTTTTTT. Protein product: CATSDPSRANTGELFF.

This clone was seen just once. This sequence joins TRBV4-2 and TRBJ2-1, with 11 nucleotides matching TRBD2. Germline trimming cut 0 bases from V and 6 bases from J; bases unmatched to any gene: 7. Germline-derived CDR1 and CDR2 are LGHNA and YNFKEQ. This CDR3 region has 17 residues. The CDR3 nucleotides are TGTGCCAGCAGCCAAGATTTGGCTAGCGGGAGGATCAATGAGCAGTTCTTC. Amino acids: CASSQDLASGRINEQFF.

This clone was detected a few times. The chain combines TRBV30 with TRBJ1-4; TRBD1 matches at 11 bases. Germline values: CDR1 GTSNPN, CDR2 SVGIG (reference sequence). The CDR3 extends over 13 amino acids. V gave up 4 bases and J gave up 8 bases; unmatched junction bases: 3. The CDR3: CAWTGQGGEKLFF. DNA of the CDR3: TGTGCCTGGACGGGACAGGGGGGCGAAAAACTGTTTTTT.

In this sample, this clone turned up once. The chain uses TRBV5-1 and TRBJ2-5; TRBD1 matches at 7 bases. Per the germline V gene, CDR1 is SGHRS and CDR2 is YFSETQ. The junction had 6 bases not matched to a gene; V was cut back by 2 bases and J by 2 bases. CDR3 size: 15 residues. The CDR3 sequence is CASSFTGVTQETQYF. The CDR3 nucleotides read TGCGCCAGCAGCTTCACAGGGGTTACACAAGAGACCCAGTACTTC.

This rearrangement joins TRBV4-2 to TRBJ2-3, with a weak D call TRBD2 (5 bases). The V and J ends lost 4 bases and 4 bases respectively, with 12 bases between them. The CDR3 is 14 amino acids. Germline CDR1 is LGHNA and CDR2 is YNFKEQ. DNA for the CDR3: TGTGCCAGCAGCCCGGGCCGGGGTGCAGATACGCAGTATTTT. As protein: CASSPGRGADTQYF.

This clone was seen only a few times. The gene calls are TRBV27 and TRBJ2-2; perhaps TRBD2 as D (6 bases). Between the trimmed V and J ends, which lost 5 bases and 7 bases, there was a span of 14 bases. The CDR3 runs to 14 residues. Germline CDR1 is MNHEY and CDR2 is SMNVEV (reference sequence). CDR3 DNA sequence: TGTGCCAGCAGTCGTTCGGGGGATCACGGGGAGCTGTTTTTT. Translation: CASSRSGDHGELFF.

This clone has just one count. The DNA for the CDR3 is TGCAGCGTTGAAAGTGGAACAGGCAGCACAGATACGCAGTATTTT. Translating gives CSVESGTGSTDTQYF. This chain uses TRBV29-1 with TRBJ2-3, with D possibly TRBD1 on 5 matching bases. Germline-derived CDR1 and CDR2 are SQVTM and ANQGSEA. V was trimmed by 2 bases and J by 0 bases, leaving 12 bases between them. This CDR3 has 15 amino acids.

This clone was seen once. This chain uses TRBV15 with TRBJ1-1; the D gene is possibly TRBD1 (6 bases). Germline values: CDR1 LNHNV, CDR2 YYDKDF (reference sequence). The V and J ends lost 6 bases and 1 base respectively, with 9 bases between them. The CDR3 totals 13 residues. CDR3 bases: TGTGCCACCAGTACAGGGTCGAACACTGAAGCTTTCTTT. It codes for CATSTGSNTEAFF. Full variable domain (remainder filled in from reference TRBV15 and TRBJ1-1): DAMVIQNPRYQVTQFGKPVTLSCSQTLNHNVMYWYQQKSSQAPKLLFHYYDKDFNNEADTPDNFQSRRPNTSFCFLDIRSPGLGDTAMYLCATSTGSNTEAFFGQGTRLTVV.

By sample fraction, this clone is medium-sized. This rearrangement joins TRBV3-1 (or the pseudogene TRBV3-2) to TRBJ1-5, with D unresolved. The CDR3 runs 12 residues. Per germline, CDR1 LGHDT and CDR2 YNNKEL (reference sequence). Deletions cut 3 bases from V and 5 bases from J, with 5 bases between. The CDR3 sequence is CASSQGDQPQHF. In DNA, the CDR3 is TGTGCCAGCAGCCAGGGAGATCAGCCCCAGCATTTT.

The chain links TRBV9 to TRBJ1-3; D remains unclear. CDR3 length: 13 residues. The germline V gene has CDR1 SGDLS and CDR2 YYNGEE. Between the trimmed V and J ends, which lost 1 base and 4 bases, there was a span of 6 bases. CDR3 sequence: CASSVSRGNTIYF. Here the CDR3 DNA reads TGTGCCAGCAGCGTATCCAGAGGAAACACCATATATTTT.

CDR3 residues: CASSVVYYKSTDTQYF. CDR3 sequence (DNA): TGTGCCAGCAGCGTAGTTTACTACAAGAGCACAGATACGCAGTATTTT. The rearrangement joins TRBV9 to TRBJ2-3; D is ambiguous. This CDR3 comprises 16 residues. V was shortened by 0 bases and J by 0 bases, with 11 bases between the two germline ends. Germline values: CDR1 SGDLS, CDR2 YYNGEE.

This chain uses TRBV2 with TRBJ2-7; 8 bases are shared with TRBD2. Trimming cost V 5 bases and J 4 bases; bases outside gene matches: 10. This CDR3 contains 15 residues. The germline V gene has CDR1 SNHLY and CDR2 FYNNEI. The CDR3 nucleotides are TGTGCCAGCAGTTTTACCGGGACTAGGTCTTACGAGCAGTACTTC. Translation gives CASSFTGTRSYEQYF.

This chain joins TRBV19 and TRBJ2-1; D call uncertain. This CDR3 region has 11 residues. The germline gives CDR1 LNHDA, CDR2 SQIVND (reference sequence). Between the trimmed V and J ends, which lost 3 bases and 13 bases, there was a span of 10 bases. CDR3 sequence (DNA): TGTGCCAGTAGTATGGAGTTACGACAGTTCTTC. Translating it yields CASSMELRQFF.

This chain connects TRBV6-5 to TRBJ2-5, with TRBD1 matching over 8 bases. Losses at the gene ends were 6 bases for V and 4 bases for J; bases not matched to a gene: 4. The CDR3 contains 13 residues. From germline, CDR1 is MNHEY and CDR2 SVGAGI. CDR3 sequence: CASRLDRGETQYF. In DNA, the CDR3 is TGTGCCAGCAGACTCGACAGGGGAGAGACCCAGTACTTC.

This clone was seen a handful of times. The CDR3 region is CASSGGEPGNTIYF. In DNA, the CDR3 is TGCGCCAGCAGCGGGGGGGAACCTGGAAACACCATATATTTT. V is TRBV5-1 and J is TRBJ1-3; possible D gene TRBD1, 5 bases. This CDR3 is 14 amino acids long. Deletions cut 4 bases from V and 2 bases from J, with 10 bases between. Germline CDR1 and CDR2: SGHRS and YFSETQ.

V is TRBV28 and J is TRBJ1-6; no definite D call. The CDR3 length is 10 residues. Per the germline V gene, CDR1 is MDHEN and CDR2 is SYDVKM. V was trimmed by 8 bases and J by 9 bases, leaving 5 bases between them. CDR3 region: CASGSSPLHF. As DNA, the CDR3 is TGTGCCAGCGGCAGTTCACCCCTCCACTTT.

This chain uses TRBV7-9 with TRBJ2-2; D is perhaps TRBD1 (5 bases). The CDR3 is made up of 13 amino acids. V dropped 5 bases and J dropped 6 bases, with 10 bases sitting between them. Germline V gene sequence: CDR1 SEHNR, CDR2 FQNEAQ (reference sequence). Written as DNA, the CDR3 is TGTGCCAGCAGCCGAGTAGGGGCCGGGGAGCTGTTTTTT. This encodes CASSRVGAGELFF.

The chain uses TRBV12-3 or TRBV12-4 and TRBJ1-1; the D gene is possibly TRBD1 (6 bases). V shed 10 bases and J shed 3 bases, with 15 bases lying between them. This CDR3 is 13 amino acids long. The CDR3 is CAIRSRGHTEAFF. CDR3 coding DNA: TGTGCCATCCGCAGCAGGGGACACACTGAAGCTTTCTTT.

The CDR3 sequence: CASSLLGWGQAFF. The CDR3 DNA reads TGTGCCAGCAGCTTGCTGGGGTGGGGGCAAGCTTTCTTT. This chain joins TRBV11-2 and TRBJ1-1; TRBD1 is a possible D gene (6 bases). This CDR3 comprises 13 residues. With 3 bases removed from V and 9 bases from J, the gap between germline ends came to 14 bases. From germline, CDR1 is SGHAT and CDR2 FQNNGV. Filled out from reference TRBV11-2 and TRBJ1-1, the complete variable domain reads EAGVAQSPRYKIIEKRQSVAFWCNPISGHATLYWYQQILGQGPKLLIQFQNNGVVDDSQLPKDRFSAERLKGVDSTLKIQPAKLEDSAVYLCASSLLGWGQAFFGQGTRLTVV.

The chain links TRBV28 to TRBJ2-7; possible D gene TRBD1, 5 bases. V lost 5 bases to trimming and J lost 0 bases, with 14 bases between them. In germline, CDR1 is MDHEN, CDR2 SYDVKM. The length of the CDR3 is 15 residues. CDR3 region: CASSDGQGFSYEQYF. The CDR3 bases are TGTGCCAGCAGTGATGGCCAGGGATTCTCCTACGAGCAGTACTTC.

This clone is a singleton in its sample. The chain links TRBV2 to TRBJ1-4; maybe TRBD1 (6 bases). The germline V gene has CDR1 SNHLY and CDR2 FYNNEI. This CDR3 is 15 amino acids long. The V and J ends lost 0 bases and 7 bases respectively, with 12 bases between them. This CDR3 is CASSEAQGFGEKLFF. The CDR3 DNA reads as TGTGCCAGCAGTGAAGCCCAGGGGTTTGGTGAAAAACTGTTTTTT.

The V call is TRBV19, the J call TRBJ1-2; D gene unclear. This CDR3 has 13 amino acids. Germline assignment: CDR1 LNHDA and CDR2 SQIVND (reference sequence). V was pared by 6 bases and J by 4 bases, with 12 bases between. This CDR3 reads CASRTDTFYGYTF. The CDR3 DNA reads as TGTGCCAGTAGGACCGACACTTTCTATGGCTACACCTTC. Full variable domain (outside the CDR3, taken from reference TRBV19 and TRBJ1-2): DGGITQSPKYLFRKEGQNVTLSCEQNLNHDAMYWYRQDPGQGLRLIYYSQIVNDFQKGDIAEGYSVSREKKESFPLTVTSAQKNPTAFYLCASRTDTFYGYTFGSGTRLTVV.